What follows are 31 T cell receptor beta chains derived from one specimen sequenced in a study of blood T cell repertoires in COVID-19. Clones were read by immunoSEQ multiplex PCR, and TCRdb kept only the in-frame ones, dropping some. This table has roughly 700,000 clones, over 80% appearing once. The sample comprised peripheral blood. All receptors derive from a woman between 18 and 29 years old with acute or convalescent COVID-19.

The chain recombines TRBV27 with TRBJ1-5, with D possibly being TRBD1 (5 bases). The germline V gene has CDR1 MNHEY and CDR2 SMNVEV (reference sequence). The CDR3 covers 15 residues. Trimming took off 2 bases at V and 6 bases at J, with 14 bases between the two ends. In nucleotides, the CDR3 is TGTGCCAGCAGTTTAGGGTCCGCGGGGGGTCAGCCCCAGCATTTT. Its translation is CASSLGSAGGQPQHF.

The CDR3 is CASSLTPIGGYEQYF. The CDR3 nucleotides read TGTGCCAGCAGCTTAACCCCAATAGGGGGCTACGAGCAGTACTTC. The V call is TRBV7-2, the J call TRBJ2-7, with a tentative D call TRBD1 (6 bases). V was trimmed by 2 bases and J by 3 bases, leaving 14 bases between them. The CDR3 is 15 residues long. Germline V lookup: CDR1 SGHTA, CDR2 FQGNSA.

The chain combines TRBV10-2 with TRBJ2-7; 13 bases match TRBD2. V shed 6 bases and J 7 bases; nucleotides not matched to a gene: 9. This CDR3 comprises 15 residues. The V gene's germline CDR1 is WSHSY and CDR2 SAAADI. The CDR3 region has the DNA TGCGCCAGCAGACCCCGACTAGCGGGGGGTGAAGAGCAGTACTTC. Translated, it gives CASRPRLAGGEEQYF.

Here the CDR3 reads CASSEWRGYSNQPQHF. The CDR3 DNA follows: TGTGCCAGCAGTGAATGGAGGGGCTATAGCAATCAGCCCCAGCATTTT. The chain links TRBV6-1 to TRBJ1-5; possibly TRBD1 for D (5 bases). This CDR3 is 16 amino acids long. V shed 2 bases and J shed 0 bases, with 11 bases lying between them. Germline V lookup: CDR1 MNHNS, CDR2 SASEGT.

This sequence joins TRBV19 and TRBJ1-4; TRBD1 is a possible D gene (5 bases). The CDR3 spans 14 residues. V gave up 1 base and J gave up 6 bases, with 9 bases separating them. Germline V gene data show CDR1 as LNHDA and CDR2 as SQIVND (reference sequence). The CDR3 region is CASSIGRQHEKLFF. CDR3 bases: TGTGCCAGTAGTATAGGTAGACAGCATGAAAAACTGTTTTTT.

The J gene is TRBJ2-6, the V gene TRBV9; TRBD2 matches 7 bases. V lost 6 bases and J lost 0; bases outside the gene matches: 15. This CDR3 is built from 19 residues. The V gene's germline CDR1 is SGDLS and CDR2 YYNGEE. CDR3 bases: TGTGCCAGCACCATGACGGGGGGTTTTGGCTTCTCTGGGGCCAACGTCCTGACTTTC. Translation gives CASTMTGGFGFSGANVLTF.

The chain has TRBV5-6 and TRBJ1-2; D perhaps matches TRBD1 (5 bases). The CDR3 totals 14 residues. The germline CDR1 and CDR2 sequences are SGHDT and YYEEEE. Trimming pared 0 bases from V and 4 bases from J, leaving 10 bases between. The CDR3 region has the DNA TGTGCCAGCAGCTTGGACGGGGGAGGCTATGGCTACACCTTC. Translated: CASSLDGGGYGYTF.

CDR3 coding DNA: TGTGCCAGCAGTTCGCAGGGGGAATTGAATCAGCCCCAGCATTTT. Translation gives CASSSQGELNQPQHF. The chain employs TRBV27 and TRBJ1-5; 7 bases align to TRBD1. Germline V gene data show CDR1 as MNHEY and CDR2 as SMNVEV (reference sequence). The CDR3 loop spans 15 amino acids. Germline trimming cut 4 bases from V and 4 bases from J; bases unmatched to any gene: 7.

The genes are TRBV6-5 and TRBJ2-5; TRBD2 is a possible D gene (6 bases). V was clipped by 6 bases and J by 6 bases, with 20 bases between them. The CDR3 is made up of 15 amino acids. Germline CDR1 is MNHEY and CDR2 is SVGAGI. The CDR3 DNA is TGTGCCAGCAGCTACCGGGCGGGGACGGGACAGACCCAGTACTTC. Translated: CASSYRAGTGQTQYF.

The chain links TRBV29-1 to TRBJ2-5, with D possibly matching TRBD2 (6 bases). V lost 0 bases and J lost 1, with 21 bases in between. The CDR3 spans 18 residues. Germline loops: CDR1 SQVTM, CDR2 ANQGSEA. The chain's CDR3 is CSVEDLLPRGTPQETQYF. CDR3 in DNA: TGCAGCGTTGAAGATCTATTACCCCGCGGGACGCCCCAAGAGACCCAGTACTTC.

J is TRBJ1-2 and V is TRBV7-2; 8 bases line up with TRBD1. The germline V gene has CDR1 SGHTA and CDR2 FQGNSA. Trimming removed 3 bases from V and 4 bases from J; junction bases left unmatched: 4. The CDR3 is 14 amino acids. The DNA of the CDR3 is TGTGCCAGCAGCTTGGCCCAGGGGGCCTATGGCTACACCTTC. Translated, it gives CASSLAQGAYGYTF.

The chain employs TRBV3-1 (or the pseudogene TRBV3-2) and TRBJ1-1; D might be TRBD1 (5 bases). Germline CDR1 reads LGHDT; CDR2 reads YNNKEL (reference sequence). CDR3 size: 13 residues. V dropped 6 bases and J dropped 4 bases, with 12 bases sitting between them. CDR3 loop: CASSDVGGTEAFF. For the CDR3, the DNA is TGTGCCAGCAGTGATGTCGGGGGCACTGAAGCTTTCTTT.

This chain uses TRBV19 with TRBJ1-4; a possible D gene is TRBD1 (6 bases). Germline V gene data show CDR1 as LNHDA and CDR2 as SQIVND (reference sequence). This CDR3 has 17 residues. Trimming cost V 10 bases and J 7 bases, with 28 bases left between them. CDR3 loop: CATHSCPWTAVTEKLFF. CDR3 bases: TGTGCCACCCATTCCTGCCCATGGACAGCCGTCACTGAAAAACTGTTTTTT.

The CDR3 loop is CASKTGASYGYTF. CDR3 nucleotide sequence: TGTGCCAGCAAGACAGGGGCATCTTATGGCTACACCTTC. The chain is built from TRBV2 and TRBJ1-2, with 8 positions matching TRBD1. Germline V CDR1 and CDR2: SNHLY, FYNNEI. V lost 7 bases, J lost 5 bases, and 6 bases stayed unmatched. The length of the CDR3 is 13 residues.

This chain uses TRBV2 with TRBJ2-7; TRBD1 matches 7 bases. Trimming removed 10 bases from V and 0 bases from J; junction bases left unmatched: 3. The CDR3 runs 12 residues. From germline, CDR1 is SNHLY and CDR2 FYNNEI. This CDR3 is CATNRGSYEQYF. CDR3 sequence (DNA): TGTGCCACCAACAGGGGCTCCTACGAGCAGTACTTC.

J is TRBJ1-1 and V is TRBV2; D is uncertain. The CDR3 is 15 amino acids. Trimming left V 3 bases short and J 1 base short, with 12 bases between. Germline V gives CDR1 SNHLY, CDR2 FYNNEI. The CDR3 here is CASSDPGGSNTEAFF. The CDR3 region has the DNA TGTGCCAGCAGTGACCCCGGAGGGTCGAACACTGAAGCTTTCTTT.

This chain links TRBV10-1 with TRBJ1-1; D is unresolved. The V gene's germline CDR1 is WNHNN and CDR2 SYGVQD (reference sequence). CDR3 length: 13 residues. Trimming pared 6 bases from V and 8 bases from J, leaving 16 bases between. CDR3 residues: CASRSQGVGEAFF. CDR3 sequence (DNA): TGCGCCAGCAGATCACAAGGTGTCGGGGAAGCTTTCTTT.

This clone was seen just once. The chain employs TRBV12-3 or TRBV12-4 and TRBJ1-5, with D perhaps matching TRBD1 (5 bases). V lost 4 bases, J lost 5 bases, and 6 bases lay in between. This CDR3 comprises 12 residues. This CDR3 reads CASSWGDQPQHF. The CDR3 nucleotides read TGTGCCAGCAGTTGGGGGGATCAGCCCCAGCATTTT.

The V gene is TRBV4-3, the J gene TRBJ1-1; D call uncertain. Germline V gene lookup returns CDR1 LGHNA and CDR2 YSLEER. The CDR3 runs 14 residues. Deletions cut 1 base from V and 0 bases from J, with 6 bases between. CDR3 in DNA: TGCGCCAGCAGCCAAGGACTCATGAACACTGAAGCTTTCTTT. It is translated as CASSQGLMNTEAFF.

The chain joins TRBV6-2 or TRBV6-3 to TRBJ1-2, with D perhaps TRBD1 (6 bases). This CDR3 has 14 residues. Germline V gene data show CDR1 as MNHEY and CDR2 as SVGEGT. V lost 2 bases and J 4 bases, leaving 11 bases between the germline ends. CDR3 nucleotide sequence: TGTGCCAGCAGTTACCTTGGGACAACCTATGGCTACACCTTC. Amino acids: CASSYLGTTYGYTF.

The chain links TRBV5-1 to TRBJ2-5, with 12 bases fitting TRBD1. The ends lost 4 bases at V and 10 bases at J; junction bases unmatched: 17. The CDR3 runs to 17 residues. Germline-derived CDR1 and CDR2 are SGHRS and YFSETQ. CDR3 sequence (DNA): TGCGCCAGCAGCCACGGGACAGGGGGCAGCCGTTATAGGAACCAGTACTTC. It codes for CASSHGTGGSRYRNQYF.

The CDR3 here is CASRRQESRNTEAFF. The CDR3 nucleotides are TGTGCCAGCCGAAGACAGGAGTCTAGGAACACTGAAGCTTTCTTT. This rearrangement joins TRBV6-5 to TRBJ1-1, with D maybe TRBD1 (6 bases). Trimming took off 8 bases at V and 1 base at J, with 17 bases between the two ends. CDR1 and CDR2 (germline): MNHEY, SVGAGI. The CDR3 extends over 15 amino acids.

J is TRBJ2-7 and V is TRBV6-2 or TRBV6-3, with 8 bases aligning to TRBD2. Germline CDR1 reads MNHEY; CDR2 reads SVGEGT. The J segment lost 6 bases and the V segment lost 2 bases, leaving 6 bases of the junction unmatched. The length of the CDR3 is 14 residues. CDR3 protein: CASSYPIGGGEQYF. The DNA for the CDR3 is TGTGCCAGCAGTTACCCTATCGGGGGGGGCGAGCAGTACTTC.

This chain's CDR3 is CATTSGNNSPLHF. In DNA, the CDR3 is TGTGCCACCACATCGGGTAATAATTCACCCCTCCACTTT. The V call is TRBV19, the J call TRBJ1-6; no clear D gene. This CDR3 spans 13 amino acids. V lost 10 bases, J lost 5 bases, and 12 bases lay in between. From germline, CDR1 is LNHDA and CDR2 SQIVND (reference sequence).

The sample holds one count of this clone. CDR3 in amino acids: CASSQGVQGDRLSSYNSPLHF. CDR3 coding DNA: TGCGCCAGCAGCCAAGGGGTACAGGGGGATAGGTTGAGCTCCTATAATTCACCCCTCCACTTT. V gene TRBV4-1 combines with J gene TRBJ1-6; TRBD1 agrees at 8 bases. Per the germline V gene, CDR1 is MGHRA and CDR2 is YSYEKL. The CDR3 has 21 residues. V lost 1 base to trimming and J lost 0 bases; unmatched junction nucleotides: 14.

V is TRBV19 and J is TRBJ1-5, with TRBD1 matching 7 bases. The CDR3 has 13 amino acids. V gave up 8 bases and J gave up 5 bases; unmatched junction bases: 6. Looked up from germline, CDR1 is LNHDA and CDR2 is SQIVND (reference sequence). The CDR3 nucleotides are TGTGCCAGTGGAGACAGGGCGGATCAGCCCCAGCATTTT. Amino acids: CASGDRADQPQHF.

The chain combines TRBV10-3 with TRBJ1-1; the D gene is possibly TRBD1 (5 bases). The V gene's germline CDR1 is ENHRY and CDR2 SYGVKD. Trimming cost V 6 bases and J 0 bases, with 11 bases left between them. The CDR3 totals 14 residues. The CDR3 sequence: CAISPTGMNTEAFF. CDR3 nucleotides: TGTGCCATCAGCCCCACAGGAATGAACACTGAAGCTTTCTTT.

V usage is TRBV19 and J usage is TRBJ1-2; TRBD1 matches at 7 bases. V was pared by 6 bases and J by 5 bases, with 3 bases of the junction left unmatched. The CDR3 runs to 12 residues. Germline lookup yields CDR1 LNHDA and CDR2 SQIVND (reference sequence). The CDR3 DNA reads TGTGCCAGTAGACCGGGACAGTATGGCTACACCTTC. It is translated as CASRPGQYGYTF.

J is TRBJ1-2 and V is TRBV6-5, with D uncertain. CDR3 size: 14 residues. Trimming cost V 11 bases and J 4 bases, with 20 bases left between them. The germline V gene has CDR1 MNHEY and CDR2 SVGAGI. The CDR3 sequence: CALTYRGNLYGYTF. CDR3 DNA: TGTGCCCTTACCTACCGGGGAAACCTCTATGGCTACACCTTC.

V is TRBV5-4 and J is TRBJ1-2; 8 bases agree with TRBD1. Looked up from germline, CDR1 is SGHNT and CDR2 is YYREEE (reference sequence). The trim removed 3 bases at V and 2 bases at J, leaving 3 bases unmatched. The CDR3 loop spans 14 amino acids. The CDR3 loop reads CASSYRQGNYGYTF. The CDR3 DNA reads TGTGCCAGCAGCTATCGACAGGGGAACTATGGCTACACCTTC.

This chain links TRBV5-1 with TRBJ2-7; 7 bases line up with TRBD1. Germline V gene data show CDR1 as SGHRS and CDR2 as YFSETQ. This CDR3 has 15 residues. V lost 6 bases, J lost 6 bases, and 15 bases stayed unmatched. CDR3 loop: CASNTGAVFRGEQYF. CDR3 bases: TGCGCCAGCAATACAGGGGCAGTTTTTCGTGGCGAGCAGTACTTC.